Listed below are T cell receptor beta chains from one sample, sequenced in a study of CD8 T cells in ankylosing spondylitis. One entry per CDR3 protein, called by TCRdb with MiXCR from the 5' RACE reads. The sample records 200,000 or so distinct CDR3 sequences, roughly 25% being singletons. Sequenced sample: blood, either unsorted or a sorted T cell fraction (not recorded which). Receptors originate from a male donor with ankylosing spondylitis or in good health (not recorded which). The CDR3 runs from the conserved cysteine through the conserved F or W. The D gene is left open where the match is weak. The size entry is marked missing in some rows and otherwise reads once, few, many or a size class.

TRBJ1-1 | NA | NA | TRBV20-1 | CSASRRGGNTEAFF | TGCAGTGCTAGTCGTCGGGGAGGGAACACTGAAGCTTTCTTT
TRBJ1-5 | NA | NA | TRBV7-2 | CASSLGHGGQPQHF | TGTGCCAGCAGCTTAGGCCACGGAGGGCAGCCCCAGCATTTT
TRBJ1-5 | NA | NA | TRBV20-1 | CSAPVIGGGQPQHF | TGCAGTGCTCCCGTGATCGGCGGGGGCCAGCCCCAGCATTTT
TRBJ1-5 | many | TRBD1 | TRBV27 | CASSLQGEANQPQHF | TGTGCCAGCAGCTTACAGGGGGAGGCTAATCAGCCCCAGCATTTT
TRBJ2-1 | few | NA | TRBV3-1 | CASSQGPGYYNEQFF | TGTGCCAGCAGCCAAGGTCCAGGATACTACAATGAGCAGTTCTTC
TRBJ2-1 | many | TRBD1 | TRBV7-8 | CASSSGGYEGNEQFF | TGTGCCAGCAGCTCAGGGGGCTATGAAGGTAATGAGCAGTTCTTC
TRBJ2-1 | NA | NA | TRBV5-1 | CASSLGQDQFF | TGCGCCAGCAGCTTGGGTCAGGACCAGTTCTTC
TRBJ1-5 | NA | NA | TRBV11-2 | CASSLDREQPQHF | TGTGCCAGCAGCTTAGATCGGGAACAGCCCCAGCATTTT
TRBJ2-3 | few | NA | TRBV4-2 | CASSQDSADTQYF | TGTGCCAGCAGCCAAGATAGTGCAGATACGCAGTATTTT
TRBJ2-5 | few | NA | TRBV2 | CASRTNQETQYF | TGTGCCAGCAGGACGAACCAAGAGACCCAGTACTTC
TRBJ2-3 | many | TRBD2 | TRBV28 | CASSTTGRAKDTQYF | TGTGCCAGCAGCACTACCGGGAGGGCGAAAGATACGCAGTATTTT
TRBJ2-1 | few | TRBD2 | TRBV12-3/TRBV12-4 | CASRLTSGSEFF | TGTGCCAGCAGGTTAACTAGCGGGAGTGAATTCTTC
TRBJ2-2 | many | NA | TRBV20-1 | CSRRSGNTGELFF | TGCAGTAGGAGAAGCGGGAACACCGGGGAGCTGTTTTTT
TRBJ2-7 | many | NA | TRBV18 | CASSPRSGLSSYEQYF | TGTGCCAGCTCACCACGTAGCGGTCTTAGCTCCTACGAGCAGTACTTC
TRBJ1-1 | many | TRBD1 | TRBV20-1 | CSAGQGAEAFF | TGCAGTGCTGGACAGGGTGCTGAAGCTTTCTTT
TRBJ2-3 | many | NA | TRBV20-1 | CSARGQADTQYF | TGCAGTGCTAGGGGGCAAGCTGATACGCAGTATTTT
TRBJ1-4 | many | NA | TRBV7-2 | CASSLAQAGHNEKLFF | TGTGCCAGCAGCTTAGCGCAGGCAGGTCACAATGAAAAACTGTTTTTT
TRBJ2-3 | many | NA | TRBV7-3 | CASSSSGNTQYF | TGTGCCAGCAGCTCAAGCGGAAATACGCAGTATTTT
TRBJ2-7 | many | NA | TRBV7-2 | CASSYGLTYEQYF | TGTGCCAGCAGCTACGGACTCACCTACGAGCAGTACTTC
TRBJ2-1 | few | TRBD2 | TRBV20-1 | CSARAGRAGAVYNEQFF | TGCAGTGCTAGAGCCGGAAGGGCGGGAGCGGTGTACAATGAGCAGTTCTTC
TRBJ1-5 | NA | TRBD1 | TRBV6-2/TRBV6-3 | CASRQGVVQPQHF | TGTGCCAGCAGACAGGGGGTGGTTCAGCCCCAGCATTTT
TRBJ1-5 | NA | NA | TRBV6-1 | CASSPEWGQPQHF | TGTGCCAGCAGTCCCGAATGGGGGCAGCCCCAGCATTTT
TRBJ2-5 | many | NA | TRBV5-4 | CASSPGQPGETQYF | TGTGCCAGCAGCCCTGGACAACCAGGCGAGACCCAGTACTTC
TRBJ1-1 | NA | NA | TRBV29-1 | CSVDGAGLYTEDFF | TGCAGCGTTGACGGGGCTGGGCTATACACTGAAGATTTCTTT
TRBJ2-1 | few | TRBD2 | TRBV5-1 | CASSLGQLAGEDEQFF | TGCGCCAGCAGCTTGGGCCAACTAGCGGGAGAGGATGAGCAGTTCTTC
TRBJ2-7 | many | NA | TRBV3-1 | CASSHSGQYERYF | TGTGCCAGCAGCCACTCAGGACAATACGAGCGGTACTTC
TRBJ1-5 | many | NA | TRBV5-1 | CASSLDGGGQPQHF | TGCGCCAGCAGCTTGGACGGGGGAGGTCAGCCCCAGCATTTT
TRBJ2-1 | once | NA | TRBV4-2 | CASSQDLAGGTGRNEQFF | TGTGCCAGCAGCCAAGATTTGGCTGGTGGGACGGGGAGAAATGAGCAGTTCTTC
TRBJ2-5 | NA | NA | TRBV27 | CASREGARETQYF | TGTGCCAGCAGGGAGGGGGCTCGGGAGACCCAGTACTTC
TRBJ2-7 | few | TRBD2 | TRBV20-1 | CSARDPGLAGVEQYF | TGCAGTGCTAGAGACCCGGGACTAGCGGGAGTCGAGCAGTACTTC
TRBJ1-1 | many | NA | TRBV28 | CASLGARVGAFF | TGTGCCAGCCTCGGAGCCAGGGTGGGGGCTTTCTTT
TRBJ2-7 | NA | NA | TRBV20-1 | CSARGGGIHEQYF | TGCAGTGCTAGAGGGGGCGGGATCCACGAGCAGTACTTC
TRBJ1-5 | NA | NA | TRBV3-1 | CASSQDAVGLGQPQHF | TGTGCCAGCAGCCAAGATGCGGTGGGGTTAGGTCAGCCCCAGCATTTT
TRBJ2-4 | NA | TRBD1 | TRBV20-1 | CSAIRDRGPKNIQYF | TGCAGTGCTATCCGGGACAGGGGCCCCAAAAACATTCAGTACTTC
TRBJ2-7 | NA | TRBD2 | TRBV20-1 | CSARDRLAPQYEQYF | TGCAGTGCTAGAGACCGACTAGCGCCACAGTACGAGCAGTACTTC
TRBJ1-5 | few | TRBD1 | TRBV4-1 | CASSQDGTGNQPQHF | TGCGCCAGCAGCCAAGATGGGACAGGCAATCAGCCCCAGCATTTT
TRBJ2-7 | few | TRBD2 | TRBV20-1 | CSATSPGLAGYEQYF | TGCAGTGCAACGTCACCGGGACTAGCGGGGTACGAGCAGTACTTC
TRBJ2-1 | NA | NA | TRBV28 | CASSFLYNEQFF | TGTGCCAGCAGTTTCCTTTACAATGAGCAGTTCTTC
TRBJ2-3 | NA | TRBD2 | TRBV9 | CASSVVGLAGLSGDTDTQYF | TGTGCCAGCAGCGTAGTGGGACTAGCGGGACTCTCGGGGGACACAGATACGCAGTATTTT
TRBJ2-1 | few | TRBD2 | TRBV29-1 | CSGAGDHEQFF | TGCAGCGGAGCGGGAGACCATGAGCAGTTCTTC
TRBJ2-1 | NA | TRBD2 | TRBV12-3/TRBV12-4 | CASSSTGLAGFNEQFF | TGTGCCAGCAGTTCTACGGGCCTAGCGGGATTCAATGAGCAGTTCTTC
TRBJ2-7 | many | NA | TRBV7-2 | CASSLVLSSYEQYF | TGTGCCAGCAGCTTAGTGCTCTCTTCCTACGAGCAGTACTTC
TRBJ2-3 | many | TRBD2 | TRBV6-2/TRBV6-3 | CASSLEAAGGPWDTQYF | TGTGCCAGCAGTTTAGAGGCGGCGGGAGGCCCCTGGGATACGCAGTATTTT
TRBJ2-5 | NA | TRBD2 | TRBV11-2 | CASSLLGEGMETQYF | TGTGCCAGCAGCTTACTCGGGGAGGGGATGGAGACCCAGTACTTC
TRBJ2-1 | once | NA | TRBV20-1 | CSARDLGLTNEQFF | TGCAGTGCTAGAGATCTGGGGTTGACCAATGAGCAGTTCTTC
TRBJ2-1 | many | TRBD2 | TRBV19 | CATRASGTYNEQFF | TGTGCCACTAGAGCAAGCGGGACCTACAATGAGCAGTTCTTC
TRBJ2-4 | many | TRBD2 | TRBV20-1 | CSAWGGLAANIQYF | TGCAGTGCTTGGGGTGGACTAGCGGCAAACATTCAGTACTTC
TRBJ1-1 | many | NA | TRBV5-6 | CASSSLQGPAFF | TGTGCCAGCAGCTCGTTACAGGGCCCAGCTTTCTTT
TRBJ2-1 | many | NA | TRBV20-1 | CSASRGGVYNEQFF | TGCAGTGCTAGTCGGGGCGGGGTATACAATGAGCAGTTCTTC
TRBJ1-2 | many | TRBD1 | TRBV4-3 | CASSQLATGGNYGYTF | TGCGCCAGCAGCCAGTTGGCTACAGGGGGCAACTATGGCTACACCTTC